These 15 T cell receptor beta chains were all obtained from the same sample, sequenced in a study of CD8 T cells in ankylosing spondylitis. Study-level findings and limits: A TCR beta motif made of several highly homologous variants seemed typical of ankylosing spondylitis blood.

TCRdb ran MiXCR on the 5' RACE reads and lists one entry per CDR3 protein. The sample yields under 450,000 distinct CDR3 sequences, 17% seen once. What these receptors recognize is not known. Sequencing was done on a sample of blood, either unsorted or a sorted T cell fraction (not recorded which). These receptor sequences come from a male donor with ankylosing spondylitis.

V usage is TRBV6-1 and J usage is TRBJ2-7, with TRBD2 matching over 12 bases. Germline values: CDR1 MNHNS, CDR2 SASEGT. The CDR3 runs 16 residues. With 8 bases clipped from V and 2 bases from J, the junction kept 10 bases outside the gene matches. The CDR3 nucleotides are TGTGCCAGCCGAATAGAAACTAGCGGGGGGACCTACGAGCAGTACTTC. As protein: CASRIETSGGTYEQYF.

This clonotype has just a few counts. This chain links TRBV6-1 with TRBJ2-1; 10 bases match TRBD2. V was pared by 6 bases and J by 7 bases, with 9 bases of the junction left unmatched. This CDR3 is 15 amino acids long. Germline CDR1 and CDR2: MNHNS and SASEGT. CDR3 nucleotide sequence: TGTGCCAGCAGAGGTAGCGGGGGGCTGGCTAATGAGCAGTTCTTC. This translates into CASRGSGGLANEQFF.

Only a few counts were recorded for this clonotype. This sequence joins TRBV27 and TRBJ1-5; D perhaps matches TRBD1 (6 bases). Trimming pared 3 bases from V and 1 base from J, leaving 13 bases between. Germline lookup yields CDR1 MNHEY and CDR2 SMNVEV (reference sequence). CDR3 length: 16 amino acids. CDR3 sequence reads: CASSFVRDKSNQPQHF. CDR3 DNA: TGTGCCAGCAGTTTTGTCCGGGACAAGAGCAATCAGCCCCAGCATTTT.

This clonotype occurred many times. The V gene is TRBV29-1, the J gene TRBJ1-1, with TRBD1 identical over 10 bases. The V gene's germline CDR1 is SQVTM and CDR2 ANQGSEA. The CDR3 is 13 amino acids. V dropped 4 bases and J dropped 4; count of bases not matched to a gene: 3. CDR3 bases: TGCAGCGTTGGGACAGGGGGGTTCACTGAAGCTTTCTTT. It yields the protein CSVGTGGFTEAFF.

V usage is TRBV24-1 and J usage is TRBJ2-3; 14 bases are a match to TRBD2. Trimming cost V 6 bases and J 1 base; bases outside gene matches: 2. The CDR3 length is 16 residues. Germline lookup yields CDR1 KGHDR and CDR2 SFDVKD. This CDR3 reads CATSPGLAGGTDTQYF. Here the CDR3 DNA reads TGTGCCACCAGTCCGGGACTAGCGGGAGGCACAGATACGCAGTATTTT.

The rearrangement uses TRBV20-1 and TRBJ2-6; D remains ambiguous. Trimming removed 6 bases from V and 0 bases from J, with 6 bases in between. Germline assignment: CDR1 DFQATT and CDR2 SNEGSKA (reference sequence). This CDR3 has 13 amino acids. CDR3 DNA sequence: TGCAGTGCCGGAGTCTCTGGGGCCAACGTCCTGACTTTC. It encodes CSAGVSGANVLTF.

About this clonotype itself: This may come from a read error, since a much larger clone is one base off. The chain couples TRBV6-2 or TRBV6-3 to TRBJ1-1; D gene uncertain. From germline, CDR1 is MNHEY and CDR2 SVGEGT. Trimming left V 5 bases short and J 3 bases short, with 4 bases between. The CDR3 is 11 amino acids. CDR3 DNA: TGTGCCAGCAGTGCCCACACTGAAGCTTTCTTT. It encodes CASSAHTEAFF.

This sequence joins TRBV5-4 and TRBJ2-5; 8 bases line up with TRBD2. Unmatched junction bases numbered 6, after V lost 2 bases and J lost 3 bases. The CDR3 is 15 residues long. Germline lookup yields CDR1 SGHNT and CDR2 YYREEE (reference sequence). CDR3 protein: CASSFGGGREETQYF. The CDR3 nucleotides are TGTGCCAGCAGCTTCGGCGGGGGGAGGGAAGAGACCCAGTACTTC.

This chain links TRBV2 with TRBJ1-6; 8 positions match TRBD1. The J segment lost 5 bases and the V segment lost 4 bases, leaving 4 bases of the junction unmatched. CDR3 length: 15 residues. CDR1 and CDR2 from the germline V gene are SNHLY and FYNNEI. CDR3 DNA sequence: TGTGCCAGCAGTGCGGACAGGGCCAATAATTCACCCCTCCACTTT. The encoded protein is CASSADRANNSPLHF.

The chain has TRBV29-1 and TRBJ1-1; D is possibly TRBD1 (6 bases). The CDR3 is 13 residues long. Trimming removed 7 bases from V and 2 bases from J, with 14 bases in between. Germline V gives CDR1 SQVTM, CDR2 ANQGSEA. CDR3 nucleotides: TGCAGCGGGCACAGGGCGGGCAACACTGAAGCTTTCTTT. This gives the protein CSGHRAGNTEAFF. Full variable domain (remainder filled in from reference TRBV29-1 and TRBJ1-1): SAVISQKPSRDICQRGTSLTIQCQVDSQVTMMFWYRQQPGQSLTLIATANQGSEATYESGFVIDKFPISRPNLTFSTLTVSNMSPEDSSIYLCSGHRAGNTEAFFGQGTRLTVV.

This clonotype was seen more than once but under ten times. V gene TRBV11-2 combines with J gene TRBJ2-1, with 7 bases aligning to TRBD2. Losses at the gene ends were 6 bases for V and 6 bases for J; bases not matched to a gene: 11. The CDR3 covers 15 residues. Germline V CDR1 and CDR2: SGHAT, FQNNGV. This chain's CDR3 is CASRYRGRETNEQFF. In DNA form, the CDR3 reads TGTGCCAGCAGATATCGAGGGAGGGAAACCAATGAGCAGTTCTTC.

The sample holds a few counts of this clonotype. V gene TRBV10-3 combines with J gene TRBJ2-2, with D perhaps matching TRBD1 (5 bases). The germline V gene has CDR1 ENHRY and CDR2 SYGVKD. The CDR3 spans 16 residues. The V end was cut by 0 bases, the J end by 3 bases, with 11 bases between. CDR3 nucleotide sequence: TGTGCCATCAGTGAGTCGGACACTTCGGACACCGGGGAGCTGTTTTTT. The encoded protein is CAISESDTSDTGELFF.

This clonotype showed up many times. The chain is built from TRBV10-3 and TRBJ2-2; a possible D gene is TRBD1 (5 bases). With 10 bases removed from V and 0 bases from J, the gap between germline ends came to 12 bases. CDR3 size: 14 residues. Germline lookup yields CDR1 ENHRY and CDR2 SYGVKD. In DNA, the CDR3 is TGTGCCACCTCGACAGCGACGAACACCGGGGAGCTGTTTTTT. The encoded protein is CATSTATNTGELFF.

This clonotype has a count of ten or more. The chain carries TRBV4-1 and TRBJ2-1; D possibly corresponds to TRBD1 (6 bases). Germline V gene sequence: CDR1 MGHRA, CDR2 YSYEKL. Trimming removed 3 bases at V and 8 bases at J, with 17 bases between. CDR3 length: 15 residues. The CDR3 bases are TGCGCCAGCAGCCAGAGGGCCTCAGGGGTGGATGAGCAGTTCTTC. Its translation is CASSQRASGVDEQFF.

V usage is TRBV4-1 and J usage is TRBJ2-7, with 7 bases matching TRBD1. The CDR3 is 15 residues long. Losses at the gene ends were 4 bases for V and 2 bases for J; bases not matched to a gene: 8. The germline gives CDR1 MGHRA, CDR2 YSYEKL. The CDR3 bases are TGCGCCAGCAGCCGGGAACAGGGGAATCCCTACGAGCAGTACTTC. This codes for CASSREQGNPYEQYF.